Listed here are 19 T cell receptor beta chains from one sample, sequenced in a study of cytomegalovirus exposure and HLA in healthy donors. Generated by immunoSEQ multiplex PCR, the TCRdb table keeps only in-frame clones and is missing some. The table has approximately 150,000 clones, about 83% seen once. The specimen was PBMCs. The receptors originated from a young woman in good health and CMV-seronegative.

CDR3 DNA: TGTGCCACCAGCAGACTCAGACAGGGTTCTGTGACTGAAGCTTTCTTT. Translated, it gives CATSRLRQGSVTEAFF. This chain links TRBV15 with TRBJ1-1, with 7 bases aligning to TRBD1. The CDR3 contains 16 residues. Germline V gives CDR1 LNHNV, CDR2 YYDKDF (reference sequence). V was pared by 2 bases and J by 5 bases, with 11 bases of the junction left unmatched.

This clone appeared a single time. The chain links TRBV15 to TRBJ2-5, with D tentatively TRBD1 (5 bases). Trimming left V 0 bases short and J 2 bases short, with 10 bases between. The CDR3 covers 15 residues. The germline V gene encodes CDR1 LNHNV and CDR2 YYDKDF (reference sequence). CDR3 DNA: TGTGCCACCAGCAGAGATATACACAGGCAAGAGACCCAGTACTTC. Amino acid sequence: CATSRDIHRQETQYF.

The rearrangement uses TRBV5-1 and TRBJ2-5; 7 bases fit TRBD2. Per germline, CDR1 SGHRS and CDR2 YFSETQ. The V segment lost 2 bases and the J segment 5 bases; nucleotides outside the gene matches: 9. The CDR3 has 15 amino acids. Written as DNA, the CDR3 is TGCGCCAGCAGCTTATTACTAGCGAGTGCGGAGACCCAGTACTTC. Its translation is CASSLLLASAETQYF. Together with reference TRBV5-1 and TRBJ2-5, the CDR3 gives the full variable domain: KAGVTQTPRYLIKTRGQQVTLSCSPISGHRSVSWYQQTPGQGLQFLFEYFSETQRNKGNFPGRFSGRQFSNSRSEMNVSTLELGDSALYLCASSLLLASAETQYFGPGTRLLVL.

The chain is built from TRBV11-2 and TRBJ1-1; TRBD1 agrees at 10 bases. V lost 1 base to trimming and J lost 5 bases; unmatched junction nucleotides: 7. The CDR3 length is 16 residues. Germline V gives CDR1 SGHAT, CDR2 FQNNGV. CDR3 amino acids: CASSLGTGGGGTEAFF. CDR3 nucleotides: TGTGCCAGCAGCTTAGGGACAGGGGGAGGTGGAACTGAAGCTTTCTTT.

CDR3 DNA sequence: TGTGCCAGCAGCTTGAGGGGAGATACGCAGTATTTT. This gives the protein CASSLRGDTQYF. The chain combines TRBV5-4 with TRBJ2-3; weak D call: TRBD1 (5 bases). The length of the CDR3 is 12 residues. V shed 1 base and J shed 5 bases, with 5 bases lying between them. From germline, CDR1 is SGHNT and CDR2 YYREEE (reference sequence).

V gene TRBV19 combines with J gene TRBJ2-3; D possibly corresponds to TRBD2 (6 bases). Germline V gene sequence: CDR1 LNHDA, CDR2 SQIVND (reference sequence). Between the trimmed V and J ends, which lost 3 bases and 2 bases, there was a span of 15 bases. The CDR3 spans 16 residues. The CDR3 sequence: CASSILGGDYTDTQYF. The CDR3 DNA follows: TGTGCCAGTAGTATCTTGGGGGGAGACTACACAGATACGCAGTATTTT. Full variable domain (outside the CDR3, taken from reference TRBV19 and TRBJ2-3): DGGITQSPKYLFRKEGQNVTLSCEQNLNHDAMYWYRQDPGQGLRLIYYSQIVNDFQKGDIAEGYSVSREKKESFPLTVTSAQKNPTAFYLCASSILGGDYTDTQYFGPGTRLTVL.

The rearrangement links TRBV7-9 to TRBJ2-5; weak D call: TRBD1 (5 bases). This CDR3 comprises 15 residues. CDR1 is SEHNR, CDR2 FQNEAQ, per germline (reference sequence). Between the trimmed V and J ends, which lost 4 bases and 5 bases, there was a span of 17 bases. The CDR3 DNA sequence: TGTGCCAGCAGCTCCCGACAGTCCTCGAAGGAGACCCAGTACTTC. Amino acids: CASSSRQSSKETQYF.

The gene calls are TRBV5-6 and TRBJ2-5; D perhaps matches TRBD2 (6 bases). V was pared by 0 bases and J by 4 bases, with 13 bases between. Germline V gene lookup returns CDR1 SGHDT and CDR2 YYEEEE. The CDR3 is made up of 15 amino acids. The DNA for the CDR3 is TGTGCCAGCAGCTTGGCTGGAGGGCAGCGAGAGACCCAGTACTTC. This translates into CASSLAGGQRETQYF.

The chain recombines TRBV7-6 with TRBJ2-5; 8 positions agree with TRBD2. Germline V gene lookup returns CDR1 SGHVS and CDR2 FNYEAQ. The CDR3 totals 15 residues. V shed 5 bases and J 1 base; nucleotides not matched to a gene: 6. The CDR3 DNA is TGTGCCAGCAGCCTGGGACTAGGCCGCCAAGAGACCCAGTACTTC. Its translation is CASSLGLGRQETQYF. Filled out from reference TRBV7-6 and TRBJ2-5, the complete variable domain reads GAGVSQSPRYKVTKRGQDVALRCDPISGHVSLYWYRQALGQGPEFLTYFNYEAQQDKSGLPNDRFSAERPEGSISTLTIQRTEQRDSAMYRCASSLGLGRQETQYFGPGTRLLVL.

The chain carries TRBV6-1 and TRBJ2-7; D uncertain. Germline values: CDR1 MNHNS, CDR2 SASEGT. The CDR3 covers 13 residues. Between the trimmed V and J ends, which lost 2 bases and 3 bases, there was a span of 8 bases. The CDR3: CASSEPPLYEQYF. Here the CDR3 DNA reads TGTGCCAGCAGTGAACCTCCCCTCTACGAGCAGTACTTC.

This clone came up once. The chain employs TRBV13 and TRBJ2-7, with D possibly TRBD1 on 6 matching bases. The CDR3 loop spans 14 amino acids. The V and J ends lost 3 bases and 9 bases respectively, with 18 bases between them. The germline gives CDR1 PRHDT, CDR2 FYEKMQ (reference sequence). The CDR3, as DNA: TGTGCCAGCAGCTTCGGCCCGGGACAATCGGGGCAGTACTTC. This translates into CASSFGPGQSGQYF.

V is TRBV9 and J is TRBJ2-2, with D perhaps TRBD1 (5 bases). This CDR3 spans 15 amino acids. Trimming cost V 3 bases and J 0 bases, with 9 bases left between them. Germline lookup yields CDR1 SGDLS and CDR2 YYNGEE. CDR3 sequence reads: CASSATAANTGELFF. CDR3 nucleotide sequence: TGTGCCAGCAGCGCGACAGCTGCGAACACCGGGGAGCTGTTTTTT.

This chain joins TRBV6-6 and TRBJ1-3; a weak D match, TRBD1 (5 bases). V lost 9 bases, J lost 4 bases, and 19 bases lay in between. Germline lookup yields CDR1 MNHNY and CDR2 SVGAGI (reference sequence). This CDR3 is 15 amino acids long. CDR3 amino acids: CARRIRGTQGNTIYF. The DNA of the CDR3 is TGTGCCAGAAGAATACGGGGGACCCAGGGAAACACCATATATTTT.

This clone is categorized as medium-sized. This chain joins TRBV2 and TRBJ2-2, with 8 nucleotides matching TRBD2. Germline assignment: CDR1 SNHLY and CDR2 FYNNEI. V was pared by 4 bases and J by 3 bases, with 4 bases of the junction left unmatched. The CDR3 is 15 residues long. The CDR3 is CASSGQRGYTGELFF. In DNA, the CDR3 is TGTGCCAGCAGTGGACAGCGGGGGTACACCGGGGAGCTGTTTTTT.

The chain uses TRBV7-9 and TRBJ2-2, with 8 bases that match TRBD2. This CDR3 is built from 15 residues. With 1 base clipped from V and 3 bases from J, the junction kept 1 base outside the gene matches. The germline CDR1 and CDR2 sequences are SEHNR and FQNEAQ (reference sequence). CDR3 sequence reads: CASSLELADTGELFF. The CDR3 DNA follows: TGTGCCAGCAGCTTAGAACTAGCGGACACCGGGGAGCTGTTTTTT.

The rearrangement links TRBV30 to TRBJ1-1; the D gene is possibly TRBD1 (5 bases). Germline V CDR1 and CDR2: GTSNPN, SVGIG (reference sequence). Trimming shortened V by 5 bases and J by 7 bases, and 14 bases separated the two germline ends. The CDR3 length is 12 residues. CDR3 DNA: TGTGCCTGGGGGGGGAACTACGGTGAAGCTTTCTTT. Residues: CAWGGNYGEAFF.

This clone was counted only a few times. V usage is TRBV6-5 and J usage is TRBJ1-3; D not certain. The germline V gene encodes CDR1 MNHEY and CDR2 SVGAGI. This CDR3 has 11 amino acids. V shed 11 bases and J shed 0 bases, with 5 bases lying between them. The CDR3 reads CAVHSGNTIYF. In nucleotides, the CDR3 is TGTGCCGTCCACTCTGGAAACACCATATATTTT.

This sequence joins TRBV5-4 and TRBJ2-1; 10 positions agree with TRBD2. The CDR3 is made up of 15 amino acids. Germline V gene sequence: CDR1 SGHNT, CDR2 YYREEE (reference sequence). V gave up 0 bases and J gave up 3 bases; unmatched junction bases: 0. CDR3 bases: TGTGCCAGCAGCTTGGGACTAGCGGGCTACAATGAGCAGTTCTTC. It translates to CASSLGLAGYNEQFF.

The CDR3 region is CASSVGQVMGPIGTQYF. The CDR3, as DNA: TGTGCCAGCAGTGTGGGACAGGTAATGGGCCCGATTGGTACGCAGTATTTT. The chain recombines TRBV27 with TRBJ2-3; the match to TRBD1 covers 8 bases. This CDR3 has 17 amino acids. V shed 5 bases, J shed 8 bases, and the junction held 18 bases outside the gene matches. CDR1 and CDR2 from the germline V gene are MNHEY and SMNVEV (reference sequence).